Each of the 23 T cell receptor beta chains below was sequenced from the same sample in a study of regulatory T cells in long-lasting Graves disease. Researchers made TCR beta libraries by using iRepertoire HTBI primers and running Arm-PCR on CDR3 regions. TCRdb recomputed calls from the multiplex PCR reads with MiXCR, one row per CDR3 protein. The profile shows around 360,000 distinct CDR3 sequences, about a sixth of them singletons. Time point of the sample: newly diagnosed GD, antithyroid drugs for less than 3 months. The TCR library was made from RNA that had been extracted from PBMCs in TRIzol. These data also featured in a second study, about T cells in Graves' hyperthyroidism and ophthalmopathy.

The sequencing used peripheral blood mononuclear cells (PBMCs), collected at new diagnosis, from a patient treated with antithyroid drugs. The source is a woman under 30 with Graves disease.

This clonotype occurred many times. The chain employs TRBV28 and TRBJ2-1; 9 bases match TRBD1. Germline V gives CDR1 MDHEN, CDR2 SYDVKM. J was trimmed by 7 bases and V by 4 bases; bases with no gene match: 8. The CDR3 is 15 residues long. The CDR3 reads CASSYGTGQKNEQFF. The DNA for the CDR3 is TGTGCCAGCAGTTACGGGACAGGGCAAAAAAATGAGCAGTTCTTC.

The sample holds a few counts of this clonotype. The rearrangement joins TRBV28 to TRBJ1-4; 7 positions match TRBD1. The V gene's germline CDR1 is MDHEN and CDR2 SYDVKM. CDR3 size: 16 residues. V was pared by 5 bases and J by 7 bases, with 13 bases of the junction left unmatched. The CDR3 DNA sequence: TGTGCCAGCAGTCCCCACCAGGGGGGATTGGGTGAAAAACTGTTTTTT. Translation gives CASSPHQGGLGEKLFF.

This clonotype was seen a handful of times. This chain connects TRBV27 to TRBJ2-7; 15 nucleotides align to TRBD2. After removal of 5 bases from V and 9 bases from J, the junction contained 5 bases not matched to a gene. The CDR3 is 14 amino acids. The germline CDR1 and CDR2 sequences are MNHEY and SMNVEV (reference sequence). This chain's CDR3 is CASSPPGLAGGQYF. The CDR3 region has the DNA TGTGCCAGCAGTCCACCGGGACTAGCGGGAGGGCAGTACTTC.

This clonotype was counted a few times. This chain uses TRBV24-1 with TRBJ2-5; 7 positions agree with TRBD1. The CDR3 totals 16 residues. The J segment lost 5 bases and the V segment lost 2 bases, leaving 10 bases of the junction unmatched. CDR1 KGHDR and CDR2 SFDVKD come from the germline V gene. This chain's CDR3 is CATSDSRQGTVETQYF. The CDR3 coding sequence is TGTGCCACCAGTGATTCCCGACAGGGAACCGTGGAGACCCAGTACTTC.

This clonotype was counted between two and nine times. The chain employs TRBV6-5 and TRBJ1-6, with unresolved D. The CDR3 loop spans 15 amino acids. V was shortened by 0 bases and J by 6 bases, with 9 bases between the two germline ends. CDR1 MNHEY and CDR2 SVGAGI come from the germline V gene. The CDR3 protein is CASSYSSQPNSPLHF. In DNA form, the CDR3 reads TGTGCCAGCAGTTACTCTTCCCAGCCTAATTCACCCCTCCACTTT.

This clonotype was found a few times. The genes are TRBV7-9 and TRBJ1-4, with D hard to call. V lost 0 bases, J lost 1 base, and 9 bases lay in between. The CDR3 extends over 16 amino acids. Germline values: CDR1 SEHNR, CDR2 FQNEAQ (reference sequence). This CDR3 reads CASSLARRLTNEKLFF. For the CDR3, the DNA is TGTGCCAGCAGCTTAGCGAGAAGGTTAACTAATGAAAAACTGTTTTTT.

This clonotype was seen many times. This chain links TRBV20-1 with TRBJ2-7; 9 nucleotides line up with TRBD1. V lost 4 bases, J lost 6 bases, and 7 bases stayed unmatched. Germline CDR1 DFQATT, CDR2 SNEGSKA (reference sequence). CDR3 size: 13 residues. The CDR3 sequence: CSAKGQGLIEQYF. In nucleotides, the CDR3 is TGCAGTGCTAAGGGACAGGGCCTCATCGAGCAGTACTTC.

The chain employs TRBV5-5 and TRBJ2-6, with 7 bases fitting TRBD2. Trimming removed 0 bases from V and 0 bases from J; junction bases left unmatched: 6. The CDR3 runs to 18 residues. The V gene's germline CDR1 is SGHKS and CDR2 YYEKEE (reference sequence). The DNA for the CDR3 is TGTGCCAGCAGCTTGGAAGCGGGGAGACACTCTGGGGCCAACGTCCTGACTTTC. Encoded protein: CASSLEAGRHSGANVLTF.

This clonotype was seen many times. V is TRBV7-8 and J is TRBJ1-3; D is ambiguous. The germline V gene has CDR1 SGHVS and CDR2 FQNEAQ. The V gene lost 0 bases and the J gene lost 0 bases, with 9 bases spanning the gap. The CDR3 is made up of 16 amino acids. The CDR3 reads CASSLAAISSGNTIYF. The CDR3 region has the DNA TGTGCCAGCAGCTTAGCGGCTATTAGCTCTGGAAACACCATATATTTT.

This clonotype was recorded a few times. With a much larger clone just one base away, this may be a read error. The chain uses TRBV20-1 and TRBJ2-7; TRBD2 matches 8 bases. The CDR3 is made up of 13 amino acids. Looked up from germline, CDR1 is DFQATT and CDR2 is SNEGSKA (reference sequence). The CDR3 nucleotides are TGCAGTGCTAGGTTCGGGGGGGCCTACGAGCAGTGCTTC. Protein product: CSARFGGAYEQCF.

Many counts were recorded for this clonotype. The rearrangement links TRBV20-1 to TRBJ2-7; 7 bases match TRBD2. Germline CDR1 is DFQATT and CDR2 is SNEGSKA (reference sequence). Trimming removed 5 bases from V and 4 bases from J; junction bases left unmatched: 8. The CDR3 is 13 residues long. The CDR3: CSASRTGRYEQYF. In DNA, the CDR3 is TGCAGTGCTTCCCGGACCGGGAGGTACGAGCAGTACTTC.

This clonotype came up a few times. In DNA form, the CDR3 reads TGCAGCGTTGAGGAACTGGAGGTCGAGGCAGGGCCGTTATTGGGCTACACCTTC. Protein sequence: CSVEELEVEAGPLLGYTF. The rearrangement joins TRBV29-1 to TRBJ1-2; D is perhaps TRBD1 (5 bases). The CDR3 is 18 residues long. Germline V gives CDR1 SQVTM, CDR2 ANQGSEA. V was trimmed by 3 bases and J by 8 bases, leaving 31 bases between them.

This clonotype has at least ten counts. The J gene is TRBJ1-2, the V gene TRBV4-1; no definite D call. Germline CDR1 is MGHRA and CDR2 is YSYEKL. V lost 4 bases and J lost 3, with 12 bases in between. The CDR3 totals 14 residues. The CDR3 bases are TGCGCCAGCAGCCCGCGCCAAGGAGACTATGGCTACACCTTC. Its translation: CASSPRQGDYGYTF.

This clonotype was seen more than once but under ten times. This sequence joins TRBV27 and TRBJ1-6; D is unclear. Germline V CDR1 and CDR2: MNHEY, SMNVEV (reference sequence). The length of the CDR3 is 12 residues. The ends were cut back, 7 bases at V and 10 bases at J, with 11 bases in the middle. For the CDR3, the DNA is TGTGCCAGCACGGAGGGAGGATCACCCCTCCACTTT. Protein: CASTEGGSPLHF.

This clonotype was seen repeatedly, ten times or more. At one end, the junction sequence differs from germline, possibly due to a read error. The chain joins TRBV5-1 to TRBJ2-7; TRBD2 matches 13 bases. The CDR3 has 13 amino acids. Germline CDR1 reads SGHRS; CDR2 reads YFSETQ. The CDR3 DNA sequence: TGTGCCAGTAGGACTAGCGGGAGCTACGAGCAGTACTTC. This translates into CASRTSGSYEQYF.

This clonotype was seen ten or more times. V and J are TRBV18 and TRBJ1-1; 8 bases line up with TRBD1. Germline trimming cut 9 bases from V and 4 bases from J; bases unmatched to any gene: 1. CDR3 size: 11 residues. Germline CDR1 reads KGHSH; CDR2 reads LQKENI. The CDR3 protein is CASTGGTEAFF. CDR3 sequence (DNA): TGTGCCAGTACAGGGGGCACTGAAGCTTTCTTT.

There are many counts of this clonotype. V gene TRBV11-2 combines with J gene TRBJ2-7; D is ambiguous. Trimming pared 2 bases from V and 3 bases from J, leaving 11 bases between. Germline CDR1 is SGHAT and CDR2 is FQNNGV. The CDR3 is made up of 14 amino acids. As DNA, the CDR3 is TGTGCCAGCAGCTTAACCGGCGGCCACTACGAGCAGTACTTC. Translated, it gives CASSLTGGHYEQYF.

This chain joins TRBV20-1 and TRBJ2-2; D tentatively reads TRBD1 or TRBD2 (5 bases each). Germline CDR1 DFQATT, CDR2 SNEGSKA (reference sequence). The V gene lost 0 bases and the J gene lost 6 bases, with 11 bases spanning the gap. This CDR3 has 14 residues. CDR3 region: CSARDRGGPGELFF. The CDR3 nucleotides read TGCAGTGCTAGAGATCGGGGCGGGCCCGGGGAGCTGTTTTTT.

At least ten counts were recorded for this clonotype. This chain uses TRBV6-1 with TRBJ1-1, with D tentatively TRBD1 (6 bases). The CDR3 length is 15 residues. Germline loops: CDR1 MNHNS, CDR2 SASEGT. The ends were cut back, 2 bases at V and 1 base at J, with 11 bases in the middle. The CDR3, as DNA: TGTGCCAGCAGTGAACAGCCGGGGGCGAACACTGAAGCTTTCTTT. Amino acids: CASSEQPGANTEAFF.

This clonotype was recorded at least ten times. The J gene is TRBJ1-2, the V gene TRBV2, with 10 bases lining up with TRBD1. Germline assignment: CDR1 SNHLY and CDR2 FYNNEI. The junction had 4 bases not matched to a gene; V was cut back by 4 bases and J by 2 bases. The CDR3 consists of 15 residues. CDR3 sequence reads: CASSVTGGGNYGYTF. CDR3 DNA sequence: TGTGCCAGCAGTGTGACAGGGGGCGGAAACTATGGCTACACCTTC.

Many counts were recorded for this clonotype. The rearrangement links TRBV28 to TRBJ2-7; D ambiguous. The CDR3 has 12 residues. Germline V lookup: CDR1 MDHEN, CDR2 SYDVKM. V was shortened by 6 bases and J by 2 bases, with 8 bases between the two germline ends. CDR3 residues: CASRTATYEQYF. CDR3 DNA sequence: TGTGCCAGCAGAACTGCAACCTACGAGCAGTACTTC.

This clonotype has ten or more counts. The chain carries TRBV20-1 and TRBJ2-1; 7 bases line up with TRBD2. Germline values: CDR1 DFQATT, CDR2 SNEGSKA (reference sequence). The trim removed 4 bases at V and 3 bases at J, leaving 9 bases unmatched. The CDR3 extends over 15 amino acids. The CDR3 DNA is TGCAGTGCTACCCATGGCGGGAGTGACTACAATGAGCAGTTCTTC. It codes for CSATHGGSDYNEQFF.

The sample holds many counts of this clonotype. The rearrangement links TRBV18 to TRBJ1-1; no reliable D call. The length of the CDR3 is 13 residues. The V gene's germline CDR1 is KGHSH and CDR2 LQKENI. Trimming stripped 8 bases from V and 4 bases from J, with 14 bases between. The DNA of the CDR3 is TGTGCCAGCAGTCCGCGGGAGGGCACTGAAGCTTTCTTT. Its protein product is CASSPREGTEAFF.